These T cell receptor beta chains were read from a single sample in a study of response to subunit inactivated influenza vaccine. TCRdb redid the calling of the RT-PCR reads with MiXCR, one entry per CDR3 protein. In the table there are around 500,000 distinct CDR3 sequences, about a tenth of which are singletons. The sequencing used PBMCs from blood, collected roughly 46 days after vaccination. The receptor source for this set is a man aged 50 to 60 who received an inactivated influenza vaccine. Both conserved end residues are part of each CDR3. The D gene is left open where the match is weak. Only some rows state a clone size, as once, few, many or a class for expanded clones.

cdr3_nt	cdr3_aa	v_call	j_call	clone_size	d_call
TGTGCCAGCAGCCAAGTCCACGGGACCCAAGAGACCCAGTACTTC	CASSQVHGTQETQYF	TRBV3-1	TRBJ2-5	few	.
TGTGCCAGCAGCTCCCTATTTAGACTAGCGAAAAACAATGAGCAGTTCTTC	CASSSLFRLAKNNEQFF	TRBV11-2	TRBJ2-1	.	TRBD2
TGTGCCAGCAGACCACCTCCGGGACAGGGCTCATCGGGAAACACCATATATTTT	CASRPPPGQGSSGNTIYF	TRBV6-1	TRBJ1-3	many	TRBD1
TGTGCCATCAGAACACCGGACTCCTACAATGAGCAGTTCTTC	CAIRTPDSYNEQFF	TRBV6-1	TRBJ2-1	.	.
TGTGCCAGCAGCACGGACTGGTCCTACGAGCAGTACTTC	CASSTDWSYEQYF	TRBV27	TRBJ2-7	few	.
TGCAGCGTTGGGGGGGTCAAAAGGTCCCAGTACTTC	CSVGGVKRSQYF	TRBV29-1	TRBJ2-5	many	.
TGTGCCAGCAGTAAGGGTAGCACGCGGGTGGGAACCTACAATGAGCAGTTCTTC	CASSKGSTRVGTYNEQFF	TRBV12-3/TRBV12-4	TRBJ2-1	few	.
TGTGCCAGCAGCGCGATACGTGGTAGCGGGAGCTCCGAGCAGTACTTC	CASSAIRGSGSSEQYF	TRBV7-2	TRBJ2-7	.	TRBD2
TGTGCCATCAGTGAGGGTAGCACAGATACGCAGTATTTT	CAISEGSTDTQYF	TRBV10-3	TRBJ2-3	.	.
TGTGCCAGCAGCACAGGGGTTCTAGCGGGAAGCACAGATACGCAGTATTTT	CASSTGVLAGSTDTQYF	TRBV11-2	TRBJ2-3	few	TRBD2
TGTGCCAGCAGTCACGGGACTAGCGGGACCTCCTACAATGAGCAGTTCTTC	CASSHGTSGTSYNEQFF	TRBV6-2/TRBV6-3	TRBJ2-1	few	TRBD2
TGTGCCAGCAGCTTAAGGGGGAGCGGACGCTCCTACAATGAGCAGTTCTTC	CASSLRGSGRSYNEQFF	TRBV7-3	TRBJ2-1	few	.
TGTGCCAGCAGGCGACTCACAGATACGCAGTATTTT	CASRRLTDTQYF	TRBV27	TRBJ2-3	few	.
TGTGCCAGCCAACAACACTCGCTGGGGTCCCTCCACTTT	CASQQHSLGSLHF	TRBV27	TRBJ1-6	.	.
TGTGCCATCAGTGAGTCGCCTAGCGGGTCTAGCACAGTTACGCAGTATTTT	CAISESPSGSSTVTQYF	TRBV10-3	TRBJ2-3	.	TRBD2
TGTGCCAGCAGGTGGGACGTCAGGGAGGGTGAGCAGTTCTTC	CASRWDVREGEQFF	TRBV12-3/TRBV12-4	TRBJ2-1	many	TRBD2
TGTGCCAGCAGTCCGACAGGGCTCATGAACACTGAAGCTTTCTTT	CASSPTGLMNTEAFF	TRBV12-3/TRBV12-4	TRBJ1-1	many	TRBD1
TGCGCCAGCAGCCAAGATCGGGGCCCTTCCCCCTATGGCTACACCTTC	CASSQDRGPSPYGYTF	TRBV4-1	TRBJ1-2	many	.
TGCAGCGTTTCCGGGACAGAATTCAGAACGCAGTATTTT	CSVSGTEFRTQYF	TRBV29-1	TRBJ2-3	many	TRBD1
TGCGCCAGCAGCTTGTCGAGACAGTCTAATGAAAAACTGTTTTTT	CASSLSRQSNEKLFF	TRBV5-1	TRBJ1-4	few	.
TGCGCCAGCAGCTTGACTAGCGCCGGGGAGCTGTTTTTT	CASSLTSAGELFF	TRBV5-1	TRBJ2-2	.	TRBD2
TGTGCCAGCAGTTCGGGGGGGAGCGGGAGGGTTTCCTACGAGCAGTACTTC	CASSSGGSGRVSYEQYF	TRBV12-3/TRBV12-4	TRBJ2-7	few	TRBD2
TGTGCCAGCAGCCAACCTCGGGGGGGTAGCACAGATACGCAGTATTTT	CASSQPRGGSTDTQYF	TRBV4-2	TRBJ2-3	many	TRBD2
TGTGCCAGCACCAGCGCGGGGTTTTACGAGCAGTACTTC	CASTSAGFYEQYF	TRBV12-3/TRBV12-4	TRBJ2-7	.	.
TGTGCCAGCAGCCAAGACCTAGCGGGCAGATACTACGAGCAGTACTTC	CASSQDLAGRYYEQYF	TRBV3-1	TRBJ2-7	few	TRBD2
TGTGCCAGCAGCGCCCTGGGACAGATCTCCTACGAGCAGTACTTC	CASSALGQISYEQYF	TRBV6-2/TRBV6-3	TRBJ2-7	.	TRBD1
TGTGCCAGCAGTTTCCAGGGCCTGAACACTGAAGCTTTCTTT	CASSFQGLNTEAFF	TRBV12-3/TRBV12-4	TRBJ1-1	many	.
TGTGCCAGCAGAAACGTACAGGGGGCGCCCGGTGGCTACACCTTC	CASRNVQGAPGGYTF	TRBV6-1	TRBJ1-2	.	TRBD1
TGTGCCAGCACCATTAGCGGGGGGGCCAGCACCGGGGAGCTGTTTTTT	CASTISGGASTGELFF	TRBV7-8	TRBJ2-2	few	TRBD2
TGCGCCAGCAGCTTGGCCCGTATAGCGAACAATGAGCAGTTCTTC	CASSLARIANNEQFF	TRBV5-1	TRBJ2-1	many	.
TGCAGCGTTTGGACTAGCGCGAACTACGAGCAGTACTTC	CSVWTSANYEQYF	TRBV29-1	TRBJ2-7	many	TRBD2
TGTGCCAGCAGTCCTCGTAATACAGGCAGGGGCTACACCTTC	CASSPRNTGRGYTF	TRBV6-1	TRBJ1-2	few	.
TGTGCTAGCAGCTTAGGCCCGGGACTAGTACAGTACAATGAGCAGTTCTTC	CASSLGPGLVQYNEQFF	TRBV7-7	TRBJ2-1	few	TRBD2
TGCAGTGCGGTGGACAGGGGATTAGCGGACACCTTC	CSAVDRGLADTF	TRBV20-1	TRBJ1-2	few	TRBD1
TGCGCCAGCAGCCCGGGACTAGCCTCCAATGAGCAGTTCTTC	CASSPGLASNEQFF	TRBV4-3	TRBJ2-1	many	TRBD2
TGTGCCAGCAGACCCCGGGACGGAGAAAACATTCAGTACTTC	CASRPRDGENIQYF	TRBV12-3/TRBV12-4	TRBJ2-4	few	.
TGTGCCAGCAGCATGGTCACCAGAGGCTATGGCTACACCTTC	CASSMVTRGYGYTF	TRBV7-9	TRBJ1-2	many	.
TGTGCCAGCAGCTTAGGGCTAGCGGCCAACAATGAGCAGTTCTTC	CASSLGLAANNEQFF	TRBV7-9	TRBJ2-1	.	TRBD2
TGTGCCAGCAGTTACTCGGTATCAGGGGGTAACTATGGCTACACCTTC	CASSYSVSGGNYGYTF	TRBV6-5	TRBJ1-2	.	TRBD1
TGTGCCAGCAGCTTAACCTTCCAGGGACAATCTAGCACAGATACGCAGTATTTT	CASSLTFQGQSSTDTQYF	TRBV7-3	TRBJ2-3	.	.
TGTGCCAGCAGCCAAATCATCCGGGACGGAGGGTATGGCTACACCTTC	CASSQIIRDGGYGYTF	TRBV4-2	TRBJ1-2	.	.
TGTGCCAGCAGCTTGGTCGCAGGGCCCACAGGGGAGCAGTACTTC	CASSLVAGPTGEQYF	TRBV5-5	TRBJ2-7	many	.
TGCGCCAGCAGCCAAGCCGAGCCAGGCCACGAGCAGTACTTC	CASSQAEPGHEQYF	TRBV4-3	TRBJ2-7	few	.
TGCAGTGCCAAACGGACAGGGGTAGCCGGTTATACGCAGTATTTT	CSAKRTGVAGYTQYF	TRBV20-1	TRBJ2-3	many	TRBD1